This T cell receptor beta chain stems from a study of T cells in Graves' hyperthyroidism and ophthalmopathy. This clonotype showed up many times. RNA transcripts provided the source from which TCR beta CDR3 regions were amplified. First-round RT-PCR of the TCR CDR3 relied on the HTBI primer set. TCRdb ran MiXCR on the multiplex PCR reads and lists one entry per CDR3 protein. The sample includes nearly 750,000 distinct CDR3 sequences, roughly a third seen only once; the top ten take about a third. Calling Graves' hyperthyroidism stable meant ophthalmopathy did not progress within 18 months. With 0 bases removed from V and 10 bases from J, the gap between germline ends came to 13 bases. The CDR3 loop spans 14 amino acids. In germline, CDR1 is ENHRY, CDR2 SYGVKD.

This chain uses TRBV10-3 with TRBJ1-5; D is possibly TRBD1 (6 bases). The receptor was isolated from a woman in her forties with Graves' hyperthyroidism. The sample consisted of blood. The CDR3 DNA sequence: TGTGCCATCAGTGAGTCCGGCGCAGGGGCACCCCAGCATTTT. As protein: CAISESGAGAPQHF.